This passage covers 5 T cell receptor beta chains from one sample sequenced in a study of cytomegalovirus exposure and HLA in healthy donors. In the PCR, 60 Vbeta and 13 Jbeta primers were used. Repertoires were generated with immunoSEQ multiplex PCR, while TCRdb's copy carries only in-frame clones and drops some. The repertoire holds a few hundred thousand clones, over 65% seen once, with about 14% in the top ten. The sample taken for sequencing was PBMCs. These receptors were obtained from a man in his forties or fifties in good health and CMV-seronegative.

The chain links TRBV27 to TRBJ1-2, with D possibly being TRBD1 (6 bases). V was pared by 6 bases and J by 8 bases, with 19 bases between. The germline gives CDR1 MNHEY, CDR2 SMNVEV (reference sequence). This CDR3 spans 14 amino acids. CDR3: CASSPKGRGYGYTF. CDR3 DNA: TGTGCCAGCAGCCCTAAAGGCAGGGGCTACGGCTACACCTTC.

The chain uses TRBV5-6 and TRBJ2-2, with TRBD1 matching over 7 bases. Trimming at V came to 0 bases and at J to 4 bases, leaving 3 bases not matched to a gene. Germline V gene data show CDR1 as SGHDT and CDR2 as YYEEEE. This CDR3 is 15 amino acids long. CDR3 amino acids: CASSLEGTATGELFF. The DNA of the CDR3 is TGTGCCAGCAGCTTGGAGGGGACAGCCACCGGGGAGCTGTTTTTT.

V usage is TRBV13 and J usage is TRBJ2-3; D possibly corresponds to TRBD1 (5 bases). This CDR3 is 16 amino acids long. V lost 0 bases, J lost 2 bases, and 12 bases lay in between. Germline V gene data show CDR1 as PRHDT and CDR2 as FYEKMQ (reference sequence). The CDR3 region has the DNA TGTGCCAGCAGCTTAGGCGACAGTTTCCACACAGATACGCAGTATTTT. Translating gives CASSLGDSFHTDTQYF.

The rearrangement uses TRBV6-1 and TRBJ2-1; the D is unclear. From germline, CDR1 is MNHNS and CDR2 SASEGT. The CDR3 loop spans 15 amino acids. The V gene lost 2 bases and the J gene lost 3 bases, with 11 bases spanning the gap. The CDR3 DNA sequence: TGTGCCAGCAGTGAAAGGTCACTAAACTACAATGAGCAGTTCTTC. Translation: CASSERSLNYNEQFF.

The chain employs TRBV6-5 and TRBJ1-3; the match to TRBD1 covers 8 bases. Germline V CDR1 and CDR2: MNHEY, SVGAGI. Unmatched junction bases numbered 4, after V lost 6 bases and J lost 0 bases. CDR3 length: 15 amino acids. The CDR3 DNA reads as TGTGCCAGCAGACTCCAGGGGGCCTCTGGAAACACCATATATTTT. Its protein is CASRLQGASGNTIYF.